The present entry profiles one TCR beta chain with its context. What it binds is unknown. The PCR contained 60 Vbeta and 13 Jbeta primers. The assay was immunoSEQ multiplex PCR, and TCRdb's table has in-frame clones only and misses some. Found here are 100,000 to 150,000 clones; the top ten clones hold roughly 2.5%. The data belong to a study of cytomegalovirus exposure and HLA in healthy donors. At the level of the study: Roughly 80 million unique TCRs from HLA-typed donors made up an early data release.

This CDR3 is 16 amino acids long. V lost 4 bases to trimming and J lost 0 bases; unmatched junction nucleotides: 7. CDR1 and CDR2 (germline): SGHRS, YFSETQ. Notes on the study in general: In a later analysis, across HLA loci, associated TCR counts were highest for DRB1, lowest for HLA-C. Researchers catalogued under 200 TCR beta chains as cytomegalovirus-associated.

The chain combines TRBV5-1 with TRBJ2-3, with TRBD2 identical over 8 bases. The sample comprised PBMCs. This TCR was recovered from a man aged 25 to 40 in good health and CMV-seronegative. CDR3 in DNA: TGCGCCAGCAGCCCGTTAGCGGGAACTAGCACAGATACGCAGTATTTT. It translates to CASSPLAGTSTDTQYF.